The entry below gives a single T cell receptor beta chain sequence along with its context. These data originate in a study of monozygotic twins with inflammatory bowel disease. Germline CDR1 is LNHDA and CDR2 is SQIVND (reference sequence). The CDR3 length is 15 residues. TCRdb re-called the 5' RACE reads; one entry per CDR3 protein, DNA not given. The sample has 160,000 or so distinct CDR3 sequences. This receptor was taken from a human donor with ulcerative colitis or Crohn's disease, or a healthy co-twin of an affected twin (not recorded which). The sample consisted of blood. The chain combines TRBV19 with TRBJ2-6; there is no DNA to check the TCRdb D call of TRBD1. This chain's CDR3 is CATGQGFSGANVLTF.